This entry features one T cell receptor (beta chain) sequence. Original data processing: Nucleated cell number was recorded as an estimate derived from reference gene primer amplification. Profiled with immunoSEQ multiplex PCR; TCRdb holds only in-frame clones, not every one. The V and J calls and the clone size are those of that table, but D and trimming were determined from the DNA. This table has some 220,000 clones, 75% to 85% appearing once. Germline CDR1 and CDR2: SGHTS and YDEGEE. The V gene lost 0 bases and the J gene lost 5 bases, with 17 bases spanning the gap. The CDR3 has 16 residues. The data were obtained in a study of blood T cell repertoires in COVID-19. Study information: Italy, Spain and the United States were the sources of the convalescent and acute COVID-19 samples.

The sample consisted of peripheral blood. The chain joins TRBV5-8 to TRBJ1-2; maybe TRBD1 (5 bases). The sequence was obtained from a woman between 65 and 79 years old with COVID-19, enrolled during active disease. CDR3 residues: CASSLAGGGIWYGYTF. For the CDR3, the DNA is TGTGCCAGCAGCTTGGCCGGGGGGGGAATTTGGTATGGCTACACCTTC.